This T cell receptor (beta chain) is drawn from a study of T cell repertoires in aging, cancer and after chemotherapy. Study-wide context: Six age groups, ranging from 30 or younger to 70 or older, included the donors. The whole study produced a dataset of roughly 8.8 million TCR reads. Paired samples before and after chemotherapy came from glioblastoma patients receiving temozolomide-based therapy. Study results and limitations: Loss of evenness, beyond lost richness, contributed to age-related TCR diversity decline in cancer patients.

Rearranged V-D-J TRB sequences were amplified with a mixed TRB-A/B primer pool. TCRdb reprocessed the multiplex PCR reads via MiXCR and lists one record per CDR3 protein. The sample includes over a thousand distinct CDR3 sequences, about 30% of them seen just once. CDR1 and CDR2 from the germline V gene are MNHEY and SVGAGI. The V end was cut by 4 bases, the J end by 2 bases, with 12 bases between. This CDR3 comprises 15 residues. Turning to this clonotype: Antigen: not known.

TCR beta rearrangements were amplified from peripheral blood genomic DNA. The chain links TRBV6-5 to TRBJ2-1; D may be TRBD2 (6 bases). The source of this sequence is a human donor with a solid tumor. The donor label of this sample is uncertain. The specimen sequenced was blood. CDR3 bases: TGTGCCAGCAGTTTATTGGCGGGGACCTACAATGAGCAGTTCTTC. Encoded protein: CASSLLAGTYNEQFF.